This T cell receptor beta chain derives from a study of identical twins. Findings of the study overall: Fewer insertions marked abundant cord blood beta clonotypes; young adult naive trended weakly, memory not at all. The analysis was cross-sectional rather than longitudinal within donors.

This clonotype has ten or more counts. The antigen is unknown. In TCRdb, the 5' RACE reads were re-called with MiXCR into one record per CDR3 protein. This sample has more than 350,000 distinct CDR3 sequences; approximately 8.8% occur once, and the top ten carry around 8.6%. Healthy Caucasian individuals made up all the donors. Sequencing input: naive T cells sorted from blood. The sequence came from a woman between 45 and 60 years old in good health.

DNA for the CDR3: TGCAGCGTTGAAGCGAGACAAGAGACCCAGTACTTC. It codes for CSVEARQETQYF. The rearrangement links TRBV29-1 to TRBJ2-5; D remains ambiguous. The CDR3 sequence is 12 residues long. Germline V gene data show CDR1 as SQVTM and CDR2 as ANQGSEA. The ends were cut back, 1 base at V and 2 bases at J, with 5 bases in the middle.